The sample holds many counts of the clone carrying this TCR beta chain. Time point noted: persistent/refractory GD, antithyroid drugs over 5 years with positive TRAb. From RNA extracted from PBMCs, the TCR library was made. The CDR3 covers 14 residues. From germline, CDR1 is MDHEN and CDR2 SYDVKM. V lost 6 bases and J lost 0, with 11 bases in between. TCR beta libraries were built with iRepertoire HTBI primers and Arm-PCR of CDR3 regions. TCRdb re-called the multiplex PCR reads with MiXCR, one entry per CDR3 protein. The profile shows 600,000 to 850,000 distinct CDR3 sequences, around 30% of them singletons. The record originates from a study of regulatory T cells in long-lasting Graves disease.

The genes are TRBV28 and TRBJ2-5; the D call may be TRBD1 or TRBD2 (5 bases each). Sequenced material: peripheral blood mononuclear cells (PBMCs), taken when the disease was refractory, from a patient treated with antithyroid drugs. The TCR was taken from a female donor with Graves disease. The CDR3 protein is CASSGTGYQETQYF. CDR3 nucleotide sequence: TGTGCCAGCAGCGGGACGGGCTACCAAGAGACCCAGTACTTC. The full variable domain, its missing parts supplied by reference TRBV28 and TRBJ2-5, is DVKVTQSSRYLVKRTGEKVFLECVQDMDHENMFWYRQDPGLGLRLIYFSYDVKMKEKGDIPEGYSVSREKKERFSLILESASTNQTSMYLCASSGTGYQETQYFGPGTRLLVL.